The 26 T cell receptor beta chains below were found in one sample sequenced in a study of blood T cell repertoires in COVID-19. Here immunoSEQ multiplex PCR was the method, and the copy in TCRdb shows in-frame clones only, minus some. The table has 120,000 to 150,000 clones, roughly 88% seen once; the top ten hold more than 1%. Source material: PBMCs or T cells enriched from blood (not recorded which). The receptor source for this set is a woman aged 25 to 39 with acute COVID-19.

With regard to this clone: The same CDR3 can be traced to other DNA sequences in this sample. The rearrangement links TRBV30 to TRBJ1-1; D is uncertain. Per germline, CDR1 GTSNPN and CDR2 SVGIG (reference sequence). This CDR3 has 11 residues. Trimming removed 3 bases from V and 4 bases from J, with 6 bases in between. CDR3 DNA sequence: TGTGCCTGGAGCCGCGGCACTGAAGCTTTCTTT. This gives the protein CAWSRGTEAFF.

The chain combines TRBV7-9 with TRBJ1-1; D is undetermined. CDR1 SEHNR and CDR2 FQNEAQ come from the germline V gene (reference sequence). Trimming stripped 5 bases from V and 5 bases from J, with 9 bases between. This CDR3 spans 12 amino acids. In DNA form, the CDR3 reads TGTGCCAGCAGCCAGAGCAGGACTGAAGCTTTCTTT. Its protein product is CASSQSRTEAFF. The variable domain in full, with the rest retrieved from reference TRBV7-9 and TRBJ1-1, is DTGVSQNPRHKITKRGQNVTFRCDPISEHNRLYWYRQTLGQGPEFLTYFQNEAQLEKSRLLSDRFSAERPKGSFSTLEIQRTEQGDSAMYLCASSQSRTEAFFGQGTRLTVV.

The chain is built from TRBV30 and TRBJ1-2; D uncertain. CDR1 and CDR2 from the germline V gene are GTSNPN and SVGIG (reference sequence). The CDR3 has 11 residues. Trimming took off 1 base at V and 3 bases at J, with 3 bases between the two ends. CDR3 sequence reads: CAWSGHYGYTF. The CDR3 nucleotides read TGTGCCTGGAGTGGGCACTATGGCTACACCTTC.

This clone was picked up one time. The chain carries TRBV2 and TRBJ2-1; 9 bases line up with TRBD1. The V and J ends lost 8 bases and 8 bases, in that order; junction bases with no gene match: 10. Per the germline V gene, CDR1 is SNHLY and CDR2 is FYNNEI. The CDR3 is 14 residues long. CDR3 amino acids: CASLGQGKIHEQFF. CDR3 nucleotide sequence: TGTGCCAGCCTGGGACAGGGAAAAATCCATGAGCAGTTCTTC.

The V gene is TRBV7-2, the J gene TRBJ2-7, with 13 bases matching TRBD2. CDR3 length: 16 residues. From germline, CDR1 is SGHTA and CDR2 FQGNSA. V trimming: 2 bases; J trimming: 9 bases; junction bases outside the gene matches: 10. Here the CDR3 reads CASSLTRTSGGRGQYF. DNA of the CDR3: TGTGCCAGCAGCTTAACTAGGACTAGCGGGGGAAGGGGGCAGTACTTC.

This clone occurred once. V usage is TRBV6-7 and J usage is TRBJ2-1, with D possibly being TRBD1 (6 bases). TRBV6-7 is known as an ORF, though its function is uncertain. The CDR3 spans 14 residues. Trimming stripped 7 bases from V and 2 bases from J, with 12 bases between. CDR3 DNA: TGTGCCAGCACCACAGGGCCCCCCTACAATGAGCAGTTCTTC. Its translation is CASTTGPPYNEQFF.

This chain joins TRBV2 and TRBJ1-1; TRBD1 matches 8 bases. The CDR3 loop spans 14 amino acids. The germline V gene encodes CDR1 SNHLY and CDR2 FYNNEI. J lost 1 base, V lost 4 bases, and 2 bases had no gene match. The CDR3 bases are TGTGCCAGCAGTGCAGGGGGCAGGAACACTGAAGCTTTCTTT. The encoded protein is CASSAGGRNTEAFF.

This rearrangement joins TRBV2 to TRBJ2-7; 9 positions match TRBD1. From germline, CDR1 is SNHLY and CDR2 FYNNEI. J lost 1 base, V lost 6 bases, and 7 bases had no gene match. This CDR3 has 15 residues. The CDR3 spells CASRQPGTGSYEQYF. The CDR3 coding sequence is TGTGCCAGCAGACAACCCGGGACAGGGTCCTACGAGCAGTACTTC.

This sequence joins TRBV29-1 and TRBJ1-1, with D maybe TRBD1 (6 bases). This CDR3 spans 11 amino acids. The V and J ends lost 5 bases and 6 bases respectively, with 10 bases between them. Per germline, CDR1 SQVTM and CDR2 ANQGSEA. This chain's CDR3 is CSVHAGAEAFF. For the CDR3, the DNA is TGCAGCGTTCACGCAGGGGCTGAAGCTTTCTTT. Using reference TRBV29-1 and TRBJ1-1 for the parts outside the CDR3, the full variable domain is SAVISQKPSRDICQRGTSLTIQCQVDSQVTMMFWYRQQPGQSLTLIATANQGSEATYESGFVIDKFPISRPNLTFSTLTVSNMSPEDSSIYLCSVHAGAEAFFGQGTRLTVV.

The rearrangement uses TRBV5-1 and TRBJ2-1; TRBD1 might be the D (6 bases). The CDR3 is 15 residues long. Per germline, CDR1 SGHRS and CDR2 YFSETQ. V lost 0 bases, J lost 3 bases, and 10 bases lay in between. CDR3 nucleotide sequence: TGCGCCAGCAGCTTGGGAACAGGGCGCTACAATGAGCAGTTCTTC. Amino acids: CASSLGTGRYNEQFF.

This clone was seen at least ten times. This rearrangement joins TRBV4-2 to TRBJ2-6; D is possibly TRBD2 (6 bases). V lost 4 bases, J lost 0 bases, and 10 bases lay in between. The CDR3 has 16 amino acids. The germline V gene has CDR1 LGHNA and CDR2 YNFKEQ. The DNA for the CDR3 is TGTGCCAGCAGCCTGGACGGGGGCTCTGGGGCCAACGTCCTGACTTTC. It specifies CASSLDGGSGANVLTF.

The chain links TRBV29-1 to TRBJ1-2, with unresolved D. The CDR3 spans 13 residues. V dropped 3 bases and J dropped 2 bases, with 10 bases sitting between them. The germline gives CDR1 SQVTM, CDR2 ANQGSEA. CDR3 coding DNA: TGCAGCGTTGACCCCTTAGTGAACTATGGCTACACCTTC. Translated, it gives CSVDPLVNYGYTF.

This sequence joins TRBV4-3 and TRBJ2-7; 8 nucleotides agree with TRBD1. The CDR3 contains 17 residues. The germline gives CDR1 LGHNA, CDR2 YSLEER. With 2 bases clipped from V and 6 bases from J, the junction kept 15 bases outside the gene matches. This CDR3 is CASSQLLSTGAGGEQYF. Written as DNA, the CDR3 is TGCGCCAGCAGCCAACTACTCTCGACAGGGGCAGGGGGCGAGCAGTACTTC.

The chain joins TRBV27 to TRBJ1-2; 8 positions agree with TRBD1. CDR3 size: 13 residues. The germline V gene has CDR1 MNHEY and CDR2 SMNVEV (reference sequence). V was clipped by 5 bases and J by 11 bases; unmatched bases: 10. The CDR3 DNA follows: TGTGCCAGCAGTCCCTCGACAGGGGCAGGGTACACCTTC. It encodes CASSPSTGAGYTF.

CDR3 DNA: TGCGCCAGCAGCCAAGATCCACAGGGGCGCGCCTATGGCTACACCTTC. It yields the protein CASSQDPQGRAYGYTF. The genes are TRBV4-3 and TRBJ1-2; 7 bases agree with TRBD1. V lost 0 bases to trimming and J lost 4 bases; unmatched junction nucleotides: 8. CDR1 LGHNA and CDR2 YSLEER come from the germline V gene. The CDR3 has 16 amino acids.

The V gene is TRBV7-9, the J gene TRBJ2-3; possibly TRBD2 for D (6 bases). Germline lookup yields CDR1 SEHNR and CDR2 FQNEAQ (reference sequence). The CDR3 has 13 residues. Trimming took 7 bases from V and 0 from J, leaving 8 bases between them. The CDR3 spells CASTGTSTDTQYF. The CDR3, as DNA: TGTGCCAGCACCGGGACTAGCACAGATACGCAGTATTTT.

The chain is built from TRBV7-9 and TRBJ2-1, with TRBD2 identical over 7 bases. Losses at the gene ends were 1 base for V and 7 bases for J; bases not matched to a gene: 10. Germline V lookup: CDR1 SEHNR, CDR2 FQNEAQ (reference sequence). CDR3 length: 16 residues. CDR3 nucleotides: TGTGCCAGCAGCTTAGAGGTGGGAGGGCCAACGAATGAGCAGTTCTTC. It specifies CASSLEVGGPTNEQFF.

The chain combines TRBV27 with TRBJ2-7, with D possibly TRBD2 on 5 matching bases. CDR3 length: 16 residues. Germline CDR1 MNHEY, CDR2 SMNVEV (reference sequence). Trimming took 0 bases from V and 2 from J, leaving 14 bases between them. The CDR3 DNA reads TGTGCCAGCAGTTTATCTCTAGGAGGCCTACCCTACGAGCAGTACTTC. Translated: CASSLSLGGLPYEQYF.

In nucleotides, the CDR3 is TGTGCCAGCTCACCACTAACTAGCGGGAGGGAGCAGTTCTTC. Protein product: CASSPLTSGREQFF. This chain links TRBV18 with TRBJ2-1; 12 bases map to TRBD2. Per germline, CDR1 KGHSH and CDR2 LQKENI. The CDR3 totals 14 residues. Unmatched junction bases numbered 2, after V lost 1 base and J lost 10 bases.

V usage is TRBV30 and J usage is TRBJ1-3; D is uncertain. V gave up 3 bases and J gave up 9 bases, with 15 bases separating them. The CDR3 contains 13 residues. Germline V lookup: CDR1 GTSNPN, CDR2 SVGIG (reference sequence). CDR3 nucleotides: TGTGCCTGGAGCGTAGGAGCCGTTGGCACCATATATTTT. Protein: CAWSVGAVGTIYF.

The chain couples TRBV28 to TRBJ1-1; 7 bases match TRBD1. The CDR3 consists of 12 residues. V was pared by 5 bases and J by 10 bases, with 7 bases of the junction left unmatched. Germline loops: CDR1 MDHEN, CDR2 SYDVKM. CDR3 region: CASSAGQVSAFF. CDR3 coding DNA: TGTGCCAGCAGTGCCGGACAGGTTTCAGCTTTCTTT.

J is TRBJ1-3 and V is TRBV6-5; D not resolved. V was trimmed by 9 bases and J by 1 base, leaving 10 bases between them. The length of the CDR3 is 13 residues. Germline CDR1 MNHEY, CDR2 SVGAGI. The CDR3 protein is CASSSTSGNTIYF. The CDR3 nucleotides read TGTGCCAGTAGCTCAACTTCTGGAAACACCATATATTTT.

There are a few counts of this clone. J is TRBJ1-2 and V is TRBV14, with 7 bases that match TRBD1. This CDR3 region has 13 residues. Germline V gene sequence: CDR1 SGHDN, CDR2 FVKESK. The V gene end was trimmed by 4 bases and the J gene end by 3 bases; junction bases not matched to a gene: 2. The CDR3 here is CASSRDRDYGYTF. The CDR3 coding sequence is TGTGCCAGCAGCCGCGACAGGGACTATGGCTACACCTTC.

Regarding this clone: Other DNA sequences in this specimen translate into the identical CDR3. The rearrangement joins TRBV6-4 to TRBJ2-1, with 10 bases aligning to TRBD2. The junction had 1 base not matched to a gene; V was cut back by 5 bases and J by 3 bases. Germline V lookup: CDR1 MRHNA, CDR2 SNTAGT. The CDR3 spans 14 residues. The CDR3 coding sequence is TGTGCCAGCAGTTTAGCGGGAGGCTACAATGAGCAGTTCTTC. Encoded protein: CASSLAGGYNEQFF.

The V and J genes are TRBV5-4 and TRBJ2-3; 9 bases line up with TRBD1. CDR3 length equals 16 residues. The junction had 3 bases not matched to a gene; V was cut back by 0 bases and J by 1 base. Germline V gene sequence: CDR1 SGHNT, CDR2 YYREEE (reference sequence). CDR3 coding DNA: TGTGCCAGCAGCTTGGGACAGGGGGAGGGCACAGATACGCAGTATTTT. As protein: CASSLGQGEGTDTQYF.

The CDR3 here is CASRHMLKGVSNTTPLHF. The CDR3 coding sequence is TGTGCCAGCAGGCATATGCTTAAGGGGGTCTCTAATACGACACCCCTCCACTTT. The rearrangement uses TRBV28 and TRBJ1-6, with D perhaps matching TRBD1 (6 bases). This CDR3 is built from 18 residues. Germline V gene data show CDR1 as MDHEN and CDR2 as SYDVKM. Trimming pared 6 bases from V and 11 bases from J, leaving 29 bases between.